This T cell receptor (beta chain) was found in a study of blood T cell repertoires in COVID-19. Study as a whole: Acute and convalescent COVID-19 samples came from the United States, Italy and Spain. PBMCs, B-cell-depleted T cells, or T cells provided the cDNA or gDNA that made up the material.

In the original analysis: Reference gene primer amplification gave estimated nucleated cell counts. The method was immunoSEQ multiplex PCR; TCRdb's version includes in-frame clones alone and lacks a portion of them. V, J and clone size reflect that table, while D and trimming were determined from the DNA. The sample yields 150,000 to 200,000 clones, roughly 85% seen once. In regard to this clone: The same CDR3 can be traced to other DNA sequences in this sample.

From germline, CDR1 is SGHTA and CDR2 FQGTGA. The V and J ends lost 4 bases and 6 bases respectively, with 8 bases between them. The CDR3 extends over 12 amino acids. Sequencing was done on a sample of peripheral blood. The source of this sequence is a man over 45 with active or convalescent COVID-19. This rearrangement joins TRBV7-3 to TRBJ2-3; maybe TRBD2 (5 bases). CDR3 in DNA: TGTGCCAGCAGCTCCCCGGGGGATACGCAGTATTTT. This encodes CASSSPGDTQYF.